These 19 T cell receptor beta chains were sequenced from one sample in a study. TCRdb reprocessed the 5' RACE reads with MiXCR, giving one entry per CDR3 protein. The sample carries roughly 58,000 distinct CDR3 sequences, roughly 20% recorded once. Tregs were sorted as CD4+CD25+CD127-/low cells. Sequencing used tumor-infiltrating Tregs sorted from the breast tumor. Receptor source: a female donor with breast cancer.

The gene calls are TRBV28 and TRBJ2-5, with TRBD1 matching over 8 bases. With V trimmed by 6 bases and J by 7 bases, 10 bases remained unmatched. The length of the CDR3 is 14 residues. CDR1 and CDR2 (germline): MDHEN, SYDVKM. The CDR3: CASRSHTGGGTQYF. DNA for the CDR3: TGTGCCAGCAGATCCCATACAGGGGGAGGGACCCAGTACTTC.

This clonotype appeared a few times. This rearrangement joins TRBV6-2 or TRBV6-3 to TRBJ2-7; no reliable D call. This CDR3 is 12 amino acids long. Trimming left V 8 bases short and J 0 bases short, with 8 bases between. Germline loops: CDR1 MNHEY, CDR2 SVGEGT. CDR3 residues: CASGFSSYEQYF. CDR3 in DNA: TGTGCCAGCGGTTTCAGCTCCTACGAGCAGTACTTC.

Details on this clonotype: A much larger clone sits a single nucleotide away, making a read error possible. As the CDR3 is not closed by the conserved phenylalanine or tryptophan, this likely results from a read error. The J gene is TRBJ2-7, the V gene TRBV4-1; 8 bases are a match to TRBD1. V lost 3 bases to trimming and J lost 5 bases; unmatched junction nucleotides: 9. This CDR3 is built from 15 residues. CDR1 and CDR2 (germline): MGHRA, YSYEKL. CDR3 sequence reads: CASSHLGDRGHEQYS. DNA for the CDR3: TGCGCCAGCAGCCACCTCGGCGACAGGGGCCACGAGCAGTACTCC.

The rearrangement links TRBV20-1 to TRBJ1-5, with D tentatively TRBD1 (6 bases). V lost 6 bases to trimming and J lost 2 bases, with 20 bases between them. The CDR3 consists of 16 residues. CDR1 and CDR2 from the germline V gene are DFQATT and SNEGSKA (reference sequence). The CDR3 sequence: CSALEDWGGGNQPQHF. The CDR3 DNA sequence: TGCAGTGCCCTAGAGGATTGGGGGGGCGGCAATCAGCCCCAGCATTTT.

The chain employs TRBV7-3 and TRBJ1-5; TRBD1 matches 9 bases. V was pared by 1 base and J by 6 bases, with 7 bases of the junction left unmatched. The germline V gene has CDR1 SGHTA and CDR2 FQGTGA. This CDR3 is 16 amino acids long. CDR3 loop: CASSLIPGGQGQPQHF. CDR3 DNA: TGTGCCAGCAGCTTAATCCCGGGGGGACAGGGTCAGCCCCAGCATTTT. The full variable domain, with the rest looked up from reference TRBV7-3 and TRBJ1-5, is GAGVSQTPSNKVTEKGKYVELRCDPISGHTALYWYRQSLGQGPEFLIYFQGTGAADDSGLPNDRFFAVRPEGSVSTLKIQRTERGDSAVYLCASSLIPGGQGQPQHFGDGTRLSIL.

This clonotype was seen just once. The CDR3 spells CASSVNGSYGYTF. Written as DNA, the CDR3 is TGCGCCAGCAGCGTGAACGGATCATATGGCTACACCTTC. The genes are TRBV5-1 and TRBJ1-2; D is ambiguous. CDR3 length equals 13 residues. Germline CDR1 reads SGHRS; CDR2 reads YFSETQ. With 4 bases removed from V and 5 bases from J, the gap between germline ends came to 12 bases.

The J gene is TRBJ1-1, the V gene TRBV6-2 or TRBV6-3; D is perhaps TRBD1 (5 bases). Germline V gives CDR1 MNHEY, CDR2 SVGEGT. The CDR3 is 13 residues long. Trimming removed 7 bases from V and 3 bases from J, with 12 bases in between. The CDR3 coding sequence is TGTGCCAGCACCCGTGGGGGGTACACTGAAGCTTTCTTT. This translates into CASTRGGYTEAFF.

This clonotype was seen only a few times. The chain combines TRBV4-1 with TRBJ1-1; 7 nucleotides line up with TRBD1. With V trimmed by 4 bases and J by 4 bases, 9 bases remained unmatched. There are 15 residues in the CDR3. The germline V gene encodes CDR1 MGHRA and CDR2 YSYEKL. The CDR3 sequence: CASSRVDRESTEAFF. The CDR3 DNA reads TGCGCCAGCAGCCGGGTAGACAGGGAGAGCACTGAAGCTTTCTTT.

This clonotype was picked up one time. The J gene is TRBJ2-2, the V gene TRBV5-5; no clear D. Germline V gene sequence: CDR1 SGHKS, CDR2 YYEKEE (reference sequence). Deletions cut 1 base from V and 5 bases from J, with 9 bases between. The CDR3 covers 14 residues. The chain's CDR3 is CASSLTDGTGELFF. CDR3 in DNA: TGTGCCAGCAGCTTGACGGATGGGACCGGGGAGCTGTTTTTT.

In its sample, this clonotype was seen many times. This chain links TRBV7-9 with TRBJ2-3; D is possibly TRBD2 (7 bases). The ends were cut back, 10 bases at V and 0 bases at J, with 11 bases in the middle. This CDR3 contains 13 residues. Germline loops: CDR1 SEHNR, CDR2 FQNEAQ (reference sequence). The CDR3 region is CANRGASTDTQYF. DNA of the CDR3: TGTGCCAACCGGGGGGCTAGCACAGATACGCAGTATTTT.

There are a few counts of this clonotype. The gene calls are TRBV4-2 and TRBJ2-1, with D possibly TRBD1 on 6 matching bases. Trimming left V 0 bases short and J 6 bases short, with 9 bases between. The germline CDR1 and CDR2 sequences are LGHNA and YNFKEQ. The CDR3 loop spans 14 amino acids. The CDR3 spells CASSQDPDSNEQFF. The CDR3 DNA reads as TGTGCCAGCAGCCAAGATCCGGACAGCAATGAGCAGTTCTTC.

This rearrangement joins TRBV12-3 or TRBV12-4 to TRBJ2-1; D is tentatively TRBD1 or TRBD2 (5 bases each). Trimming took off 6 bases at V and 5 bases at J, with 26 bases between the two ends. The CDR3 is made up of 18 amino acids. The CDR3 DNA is TGTGCCAGCAGCCCAAATTGGTGGGGCCAGCGGAAACACAATGAGCAGTTCTTC. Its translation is CASSPNWWGQRKHNEQFF.

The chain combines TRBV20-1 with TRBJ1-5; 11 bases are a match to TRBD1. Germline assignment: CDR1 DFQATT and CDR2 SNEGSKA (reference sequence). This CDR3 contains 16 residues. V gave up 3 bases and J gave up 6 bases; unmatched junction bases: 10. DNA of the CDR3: TGCAGTGCTAGCGGGGGGACAGGGGGTAAGACTCAGCCCCAGCATTTT. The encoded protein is CSASGGTGGKTQPQHF.

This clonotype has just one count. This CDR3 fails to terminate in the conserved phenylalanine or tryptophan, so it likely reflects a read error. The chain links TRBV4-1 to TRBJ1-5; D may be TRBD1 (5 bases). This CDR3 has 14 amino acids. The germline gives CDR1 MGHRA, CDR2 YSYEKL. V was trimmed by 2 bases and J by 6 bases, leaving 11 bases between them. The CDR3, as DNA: TGCGCCAGCAGCCAAATAGGGGTTCTTCAGCCCCAGCATCTT. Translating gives CASSQIGVLQPQHL.

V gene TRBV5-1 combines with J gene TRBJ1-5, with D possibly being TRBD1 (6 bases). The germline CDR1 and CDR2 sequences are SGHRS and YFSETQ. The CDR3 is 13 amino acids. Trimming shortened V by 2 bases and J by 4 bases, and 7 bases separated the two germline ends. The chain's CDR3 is CASSLGTNQPQHF. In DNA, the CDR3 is TGCGCCAGCAGCTTAGGGACAAATCAGCCCCAGCATTTT.

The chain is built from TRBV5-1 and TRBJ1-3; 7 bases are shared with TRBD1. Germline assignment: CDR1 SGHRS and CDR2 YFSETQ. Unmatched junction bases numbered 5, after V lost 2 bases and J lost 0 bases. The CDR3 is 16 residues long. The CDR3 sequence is CASSLQGKISGNTIYF. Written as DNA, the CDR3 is TGCGCCAGCAGCTTACAGGGGAAGATCTCTGGAAACACCATATATTTT.

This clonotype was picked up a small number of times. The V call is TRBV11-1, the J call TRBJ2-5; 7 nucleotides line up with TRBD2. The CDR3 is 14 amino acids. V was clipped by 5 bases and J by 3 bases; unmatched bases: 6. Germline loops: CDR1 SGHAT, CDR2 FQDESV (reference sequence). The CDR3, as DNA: TGTGCCAGCAGCCCCGGGACTACCGAAGAGACCCAGTACTTC. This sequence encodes CASSPGTTEETQYF.

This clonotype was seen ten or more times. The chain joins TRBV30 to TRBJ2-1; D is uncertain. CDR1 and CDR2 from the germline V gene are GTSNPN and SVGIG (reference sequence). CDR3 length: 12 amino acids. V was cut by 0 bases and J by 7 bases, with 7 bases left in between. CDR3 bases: TGTGCCTGGAGTGTCAGGAGTAATGAGCAGTTCTTC. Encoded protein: CAWSVRSNEQFF.

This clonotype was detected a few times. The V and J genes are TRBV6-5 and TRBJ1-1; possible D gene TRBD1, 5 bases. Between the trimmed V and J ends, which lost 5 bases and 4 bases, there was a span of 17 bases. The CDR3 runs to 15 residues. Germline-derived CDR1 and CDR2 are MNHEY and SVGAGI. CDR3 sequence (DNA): TGTGCCAGCAGTCCCATCCGAGGGACTACCACTGAAGCTTTCTTT. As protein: CASSPIRGTTTEAFF.